One and the same sample provided the 20 T cell receptor beta chains below, sequenced in a study of control samples from healthy donors and cancer patients. The table came from immunoSEQ multiplex PCR; TCRdb's copy has only in-frame clones and leaves some out. This sample has approximately 97,000 clones; about 91% occur once, and the top ten carry about 2.5%. The sequenced sample consisted of blood. The receptors were gathered from a woman between 18 and 29 years old in good health.

The chain employs TRBV6-5 and TRBJ2-1, with 8 bases lining up with TRBD2. The CDR3 is 16 residues long. Germline CDR1 reads MNHEY; CDR2 reads SVGAGI. V lost 0 bases, J lost 8 bases, and 9 bases stayed unmatched. This CDR3 reads CASSYSIAYGGDEQFF. The CDR3 coding sequence is TGTGCCAGCAGTTACTCTATCGCGTACGGGGGGGATGAGCAGTTCTTC.

The chain's CDR3 is CASSFAGSNSPLHF. The CDR3 DNA is TGTGCCAGCAGCTTCGCAGGGAGCAATTCACCCCTCCACTTT. This rearrangement joins TRBV7-9 to TRBJ1-6; D perhaps matches TRBD1 (5 bases). V shed 3 bases and J shed 7 bases, with 10 bases lying between them. Germline lookup yields CDR1 SEHNR and CDR2 FQNEAQ (reference sequence). The CDR3 is made up of 14 amino acids.

V is TRBV27 and J is TRBJ1-6, with D perhaps TRBD1 (6 bases). This CDR3 has 15 residues. Germline CDR1 is MNHEY and CDR2 is SMNVEV (reference sequence). V lost 5 bases and J lost 8, with 16 bases in between. CDR3 protein: CASSDGGGLYSPLHF. The CDR3 region has the DNA TGTGCCAGCAGTGACGGCGGGGGGCTTTATTCACCCCTCCACTTT.

The chain combines TRBV7-3 with TRBJ2-2, with 11 bases fitting TRBD2. This CDR3 comprises 16 residues. The junction had 1 base not matched to a gene; V was cut back by 0 bases and J by 4 bases. Germline loops: CDR1 SGHTA, CDR2 FQGTGA. CDR3 nucleotide sequence: TGTGCCAGCAGCTTAACGGGGACTAGCGGCACCGGGGAGCTGTTTTTT. It yields the protein CASSLTGTSGTGELFF.

The CDR3 loop reads CASSSRPSGEGTDTQYF. The CDR3 DNA follows: TGTGCCAGCAGCTCAAGGCCCTCGGGGGAGGGAACAGATACGCAGTATTTT. The chain uses TRBV7-8 and TRBJ2-3, with TRBD2 identical over 7 bases. V lost 4 bases and J lost 3; bases outside the gene matches: 13. In germline, CDR1 is SGHVS, CDR2 FQNEAQ. This CDR3 contains 17 residues.

This chain connects TRBV7-9 to TRBJ1-1; D is undetermined. Deletions cut 1 base from V and 4 bases from J, with 4 bases between. CDR1 and CDR2 (germline): SEHNR, FQNEAQ (reference sequence). This CDR3 is 12 amino acids long. The CDR3: CASSLGFTEAFF. CDR3 coding DNA: TGTGCCAGCAGCTTAGGGTTCACTGAAGCTTTCTTT. The full variable domain, its missing parts supplied by reference TRBV7-9 and TRBJ1-1, is DTGVSQNPRHKITKRGQNVTFRCDPISEHNRLYWYRQTLGQGPEFLTYFQNEAQLEKSRLLSDRFSAERPKGSFSTLEIQRTEQGDSAMYLCASSLGFTEAFFGQGTRLTVV.

V usage is TRBV5-1 and J usage is TRBJ2-3; unclear D gene. Germline CDR1 SGHRS, CDR2 YFSETQ. The CDR3 spans 16 residues. The germline V and J ends were trimmed by 0 bases and 0 bases, with 11 bases remaining between them. CDR3 bases: TGCGCCAGCAGCTTGGCCCGGGTGTCTAGCACAGATACGCAGTATTTT. It codes for CASSLARVSSTDTQYF.

CDR3 loop: CASSRASGSYEQYF. CDR3 DNA sequence: TGTGCCAGCAGTCGGGCTAGCGGCTCCTACGAGCAGTACTTC. The V and J genes are TRBV2 and TRBJ2-7; 7 nucleotides agree with TRBD2. With 5 bases clipped from V and 0 bases from J, the junction kept 4 bases outside the gene matches. Germline CDR1 and CDR2: SNHLY and FYNNEI. CDR3 size: 14 residues.

The chain carries TRBV24-1 and TRBJ2-2, with a weak D call TRBD1 (5 bases). The germline gives CDR1 KGHDR, CDR2 SFDVKD. V was trimmed by 3 bases and J by 2 bases, leaving 15 bases between them. The length of the CDR3 is 17 residues. The CDR3 loop is CATSDPLGPGNTGELFF. The CDR3 DNA reads TGTGCCACCAGTGATCCTTTGGGGCCCGGCAACACCGGGGAGCTGTTTTTT.

CDR3 nucleotide sequence: TGTGCCACCAGCAGGCGCATGGGGGGCGTCGACGGCTACACCTTC. Translation gives CATSRRMGGVDGYTF. The V call is TRBV15, the J call TRBJ1-2; D is perhaps TRBD1 (6 bases). Germline V gives CDR1 LNHNV, CDR2 YYDKDF (reference sequence). V lost 3 bases, J lost 8 bases, and 19 bases lay in between. CDR3 length equals 15 residues.

The rearrangement uses TRBV6-6 and TRBJ2-7; the D gene is possibly TRBD1 (6 bases). The CDR3 runs 12 residues. Deletions cut 9 bases from V and 3 bases from J, with 12 bases between. The germline V gene encodes CDR1 MNHNY and CDR2 SVGAGI (reference sequence). Here the CDR3 DNA reads TGTGCCAGTCAGGACAGCAGCTACGAGCAGTACTTC. This translates into CASQDSSYEQYF.

The chain links TRBV11-3 to TRBJ1-4; D is possibly TRBD1 (5 bases). V lost 3 bases and J 8 bases, leaving 19 bases between the germline ends. Per germline, CDR1 SGHNT and CDR2 YENEEA. This CDR3 has 16 residues. CDR3 sequence (DNA): TGTGCCAGCAGCTTCCTCACAACTGGGGCTTCCGAAAAACTGTTTTTT. Its protein is CASSFLTTGASEKLFF.

This clone occurred a few times. This chain uses TRBV19 with TRBJ1-1; D unclear. Deletions cut 5 bases from V and 1 base from J, with 11 bases between. CDR3 size: 14 residues. Germline V gene sequence: CDR1 LNHDA, CDR2 SQIVND (reference sequence). CDR3 coding DNA: TGTGCCAGTAGTTTCCGGGCCCCGAACACTGAAGCTTTCTTT. Its translation is CASSFRAPNTEAFF.

The V gene is TRBV6-1, the J gene TRBJ2-7, with D perhaps TRBD1 (6 bases). Trimming cost V 2 bases and J 6 bases, with 14 bases left between them. The CDR3 consists of 14 residues. Germline V gene lookup returns CDR1 MNHNS and CDR2 SASEGT. CDR3 DNA sequence: TGTGCCAGCAGTGAATTGTGGGCAGGGGCCGAGCAGTACTTC. It is translated as CASSELWAGAEQYF.

V is TRBV6-5 and J is TRBJ2-3; D is uncertain. Germline-derived CDR1 and CDR2 are MNHEY and SVGAGI. V lost 7 bases to trimming and J lost 4 bases, with 12 bases between them. This CDR3 has 13 residues. In nucleotides, the CDR3 is TGTGCCAGCACCCCCCGGCATTCAGATACGCAGTATTTT. Protein product: CASTPRHSDTQYF.

The CDR3 loop reads CASTPGLGETQYF. CDR3 nucleotide sequence: TGTGCCAGCACGCCCGGGTTGGGGGAGACCCAGTACTTC. The J gene is TRBJ2-5, the V gene TRBV7-2; D is ambiguous. Trimming left V 7 bases short and J 5 bases short, with 14 bases between. This CDR3 has 13 residues. The V gene's germline CDR1 is SGHTA and CDR2 FQGNSA.

The chain combines TRBV3-1 (or the pseudogene TRBV3-2) with TRBJ2-3, with TRBD2 matching over 9 bases. CDR3 length equals 17 residues. J was trimmed by 2 bases and V by 1 base; bases with no gene match: 7. Germline CDR1 LGHDT, CDR2 YNNKEL (reference sequence). The CDR3 protein is CASSQGSLAGSTDTQYF. The CDR3 DNA is TGTGCCAGCAGCCAAGGTTCCCTAGCGGGGTCCACAGATACGCAGTATTTT.

The chain uses TRBV27 and TRBJ2-2; D may be TRBD2 (7 bases). Germline-derived CDR1 and CDR2 are MNHEY and SMNVEV (reference sequence). This CDR3 region has 15 residues. V was cut by 10 bases and J by 0 bases, with 15 bases left in between. The CDR3: CATRGGGPNTGELFF. The DNA for the CDR3 is TGTGCCACCAGGGGAGGGGGGCCGAACACCGGGGAGCTGTTTTTT.

This sequence joins TRBV5-1 and TRBJ2-7; TRBD2 might be the D (5 bases). The CDR3 spans 14 residues. Germline V gene data show CDR1 as SGHRS and CDR2 as YFSETQ. Trimming pared 0 bases from V and 2 bases from J, leaving 9 bases between. CDR3 in amino acids: CASSLGTGAYEQYF. In DNA form, the CDR3 reads TGCGCCAGCAGCTTGGGGACTGGAGCCTACGAGCAGTACTTC. Complete variable domain (other parts from reference TRBV5-1 and TRBJ2-7): KAGVTQTPRYLIKTRGQQVTLSCSPISGHRSVSWYQQTPGQGLQFLFEYFSETQRNKGNFPGRFSGRQFSNSRSEMNVSTLELGDSALYLCASSLGTGAYEQYFGPGTRLTVT.

The rearrangement uses TRBV7-9 and TRBJ2-7, with 15 nucleotides matching TRBD2. V dropped 4 bases and J dropped 2; count of bases not matched to a gene: 6. Germline CDR1 is SEHNR and CDR2 is FQNEAQ (reference sequence). This CDR3 contains 17 residues. CDR3 bases: TGTGCCAGCAGCTCGGGACTAGCGGGGGGAGTTCCCTACGAGCAGTACTTC. This gives the protein CASSSGLAGGVPYEQYF.